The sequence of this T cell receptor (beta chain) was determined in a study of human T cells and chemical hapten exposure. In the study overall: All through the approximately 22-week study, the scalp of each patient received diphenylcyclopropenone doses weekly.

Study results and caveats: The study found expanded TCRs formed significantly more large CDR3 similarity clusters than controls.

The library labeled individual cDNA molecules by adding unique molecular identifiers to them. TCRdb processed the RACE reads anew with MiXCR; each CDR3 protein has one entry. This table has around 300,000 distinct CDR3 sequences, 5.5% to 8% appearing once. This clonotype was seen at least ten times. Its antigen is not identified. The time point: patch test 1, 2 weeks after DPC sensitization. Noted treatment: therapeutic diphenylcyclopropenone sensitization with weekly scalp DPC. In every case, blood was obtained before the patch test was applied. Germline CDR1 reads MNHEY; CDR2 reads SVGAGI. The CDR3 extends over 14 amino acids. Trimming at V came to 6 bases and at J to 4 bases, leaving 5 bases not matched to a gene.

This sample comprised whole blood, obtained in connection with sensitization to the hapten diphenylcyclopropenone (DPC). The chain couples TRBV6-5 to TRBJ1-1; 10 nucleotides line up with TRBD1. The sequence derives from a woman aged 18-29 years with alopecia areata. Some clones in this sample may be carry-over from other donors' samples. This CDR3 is CASRSGTGVTEAFF. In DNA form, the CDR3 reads TGTGCCAGCAGATCTGGGACAGGGGTCACTGAAGCTTTCTTT.